This T cell receptor (beta chain) was identified in a study of beta chain features in type 1 diabetes. Study as a whole: Sorted cells from all samples, numbering 107,917,701, were examined. General study findings and limits: Type 1 diabetes patients showed a moderate but significant shortening of TCRB CDR3s in all four CD4+ subsets.

Since all of the isolated RNA was reverse transcribed, expressed TCRB transcripts were what got sequenced. Assay: immunoSEQ multiplex PCR; the TCRdb copy retains only in-frame clones and omits some. The table lists 640,000 or so clones, over 10% of them singletons, with about 0.02% in the top ten. With respect to this clone: What it binds is not known.

V lost 2 bases to trimming and J lost 7 bases, with 9 bases between them. CDR1 and CDR2 (germline): SGHTA, FQGNSA. The CDR3 is 13 amino acids. Material: naive CD4+ T cells from blood. The rearrangement links TRBV7-2 to TRBJ1-3; D is unclear. This sequence was found in a man aged 18 to 30 with type 1 diabetes. The CDR3 DNA is TGTGCCAGCAGCTTACCCTCCTTGAACACCATATATTTT. It is translated as CASSLPSLNTIYF.